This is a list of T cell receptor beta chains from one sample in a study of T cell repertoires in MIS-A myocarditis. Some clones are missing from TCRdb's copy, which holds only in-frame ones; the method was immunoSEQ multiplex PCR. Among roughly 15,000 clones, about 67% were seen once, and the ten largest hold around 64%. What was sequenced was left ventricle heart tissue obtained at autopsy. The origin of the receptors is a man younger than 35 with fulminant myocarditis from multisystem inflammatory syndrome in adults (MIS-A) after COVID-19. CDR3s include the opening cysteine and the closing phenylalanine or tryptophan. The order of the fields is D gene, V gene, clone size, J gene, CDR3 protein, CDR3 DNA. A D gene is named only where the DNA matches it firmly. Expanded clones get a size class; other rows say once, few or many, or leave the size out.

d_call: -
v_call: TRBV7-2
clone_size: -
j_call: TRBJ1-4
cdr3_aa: CASSRGEKLFF
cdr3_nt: TGTGCCAGCAGCCGCGGTGAAAAACTGTTTTTT

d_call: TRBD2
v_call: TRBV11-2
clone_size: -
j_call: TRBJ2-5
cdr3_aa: CASSLGLAGETQYF
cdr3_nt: TGTGCCAGCAGCCTCGGACTAGCGGGAGAGACCCAGTACTTC

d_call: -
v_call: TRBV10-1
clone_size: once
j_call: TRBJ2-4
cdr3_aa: CASSESGENIQYF
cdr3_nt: TGCGCCAGCAGTGAAAGCGGAGAAAACATTCAGTACTTC

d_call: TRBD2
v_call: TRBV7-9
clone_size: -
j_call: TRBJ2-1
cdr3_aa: CASSPPGLAASDEQFF
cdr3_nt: TGTGCCAGCAGCCCTCCGGGACTAGCGGCTAGTGATGAGCAGTTCTTC

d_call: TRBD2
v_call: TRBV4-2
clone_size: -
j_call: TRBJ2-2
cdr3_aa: CASSQDLQVAGNTGELFF
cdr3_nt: TGTGCCAGCAGCCAAGACCTTCAGGTAGCGGGGAACACCGGGGAGCTGTTTTTT

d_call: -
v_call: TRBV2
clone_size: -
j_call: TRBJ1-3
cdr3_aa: CASTANLRNTIYF
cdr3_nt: TGTGCCAGTACAGCAAACCTGAGAAACACCATATATTTT

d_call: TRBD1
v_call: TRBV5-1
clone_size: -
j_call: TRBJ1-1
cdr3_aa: CASSPTGGDTEAFF
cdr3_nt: TGCGCCAGCAGCCCAACAGGGGGGGACACTGAAGCTTTCTTT

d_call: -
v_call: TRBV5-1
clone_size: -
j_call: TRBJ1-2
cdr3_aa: CASSVRKGSGYTF
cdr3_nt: TGCGCCAGCAGCGTCCGAAAGGGAAGCGGCTACACCTTC

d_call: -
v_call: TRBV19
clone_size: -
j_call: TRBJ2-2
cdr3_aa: CASSISGAGTGELFF
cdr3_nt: TGTGCCAGTAGTATATCAGGGGCCGGCACCGGGGAGCTGTTTTTT

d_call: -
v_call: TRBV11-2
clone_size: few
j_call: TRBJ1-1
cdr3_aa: CASSLRWENTEAFF
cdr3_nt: TGTGCCAGCAGCTTAAGGTGGGAGAACACTGAAGCTTTCTTT

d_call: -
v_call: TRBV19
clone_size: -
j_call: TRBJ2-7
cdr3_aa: CASSIRASWEQYF
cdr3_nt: TGTGCCAGTAGTATAAGGGCCAGCTGGGAGCAGTACTTC

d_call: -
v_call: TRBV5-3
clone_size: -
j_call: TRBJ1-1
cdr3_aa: CARSLFQGRTNTEAFF
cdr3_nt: TGTGCCAGAAGCTTGTTTCAGGGGAGGACGAACACTGAAGCTTTCTTT

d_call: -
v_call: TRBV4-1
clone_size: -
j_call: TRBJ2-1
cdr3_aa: CASSQSSGNEQFF
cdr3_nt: TGCGCCAGCAGCCAGAGTAGCGGAAATGAGCAGTTCTTC

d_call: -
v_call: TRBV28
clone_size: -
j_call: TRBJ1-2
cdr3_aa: CAIPGRYYGYTF
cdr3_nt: TGTGCCATCCCCGGGAGATACTATGGCTACACCTTC

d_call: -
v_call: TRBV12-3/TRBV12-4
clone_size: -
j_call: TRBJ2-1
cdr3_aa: CASLRTVNNEQFF
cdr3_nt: TGTGCCAGCCTACGGACAGTTAACAATGAGCAGTTCTTC

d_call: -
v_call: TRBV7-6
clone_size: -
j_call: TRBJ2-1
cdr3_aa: CASSLVTTNEGEQFF
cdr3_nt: TGTGCCAGCAGCTTAGTGACTACAAATGAAGGCGAGCAGTTCTTC

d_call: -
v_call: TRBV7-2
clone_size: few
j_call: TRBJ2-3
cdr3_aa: CASSLMGGLYHTQYF
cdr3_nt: TGTGCCAGCAGCTTAATGGGGGGATTGTACCATACGCAGTATTTT

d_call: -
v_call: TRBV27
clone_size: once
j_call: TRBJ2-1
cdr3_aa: CASSPGHKKFF
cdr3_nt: TGTGCCAGCAGTCCGGGACACAAGAAGTTCTTC

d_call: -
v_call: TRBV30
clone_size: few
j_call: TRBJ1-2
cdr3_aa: CAWMEAGAGYTF
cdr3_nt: TGTGCCTGGATGGAGGCCGGAGCGGGCTACACCTTC

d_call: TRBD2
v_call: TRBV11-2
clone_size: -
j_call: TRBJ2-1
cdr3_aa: CASSLESGRLSYNEQFF
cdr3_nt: TGTGCCAGCAGCTTAGAAAGCGGGAGGCTCTCCTACAATGAGCAGTTCTTC

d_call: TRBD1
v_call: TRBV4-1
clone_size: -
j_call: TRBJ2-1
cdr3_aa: CASSQGSDRAGEQFF
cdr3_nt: TGCGCCAGCAGCCAGGGCTCCGACAGGGCAGGTGAGCAGTTCTTC

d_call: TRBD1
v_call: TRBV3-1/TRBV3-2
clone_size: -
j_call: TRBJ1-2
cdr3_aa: CASSLDRVYGYTF
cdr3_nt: TGTGCCAGCAGCTTGGACAGGGTCTATGGCTACACCTTC

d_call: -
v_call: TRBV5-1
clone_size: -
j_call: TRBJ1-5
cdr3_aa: CASSSYPSNQPQHF
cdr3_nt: TGCGCCAGCAGCTCCTACCCTAGCAATCAGCCCCAGCATTTT

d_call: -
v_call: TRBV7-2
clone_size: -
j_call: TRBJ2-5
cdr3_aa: CASSSEVSRETQYF
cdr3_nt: TGTGCCAGCAGCTCCGAGGTATCAAGGGAGACCCAGTACTTC

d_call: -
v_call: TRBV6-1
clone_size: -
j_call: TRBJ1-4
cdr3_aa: CASSEAGTRELFF
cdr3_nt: TGTGCCAGCAGTGAAGCGGGGACACGGGAACTGTTTTTT

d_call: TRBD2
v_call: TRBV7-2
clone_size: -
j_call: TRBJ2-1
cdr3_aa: CASSRGIERGYNEQFF
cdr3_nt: TGTGCCAGCAGCCGCGGGATCGAGCGGGGATACAATGAGCAGTTCTTC

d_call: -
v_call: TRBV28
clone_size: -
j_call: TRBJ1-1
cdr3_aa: CASIKDTEAFF
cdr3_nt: TGTGCCAGCATAAAGGACACTGAAGCTTTCTTT

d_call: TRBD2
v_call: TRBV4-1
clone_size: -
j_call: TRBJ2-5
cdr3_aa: CASSHFLAGSFQETQYF
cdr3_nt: TGCGCCAGCAGCCATTTTCTAGCGGGGTCTTTCCAAGAGACCCAGTACTTC

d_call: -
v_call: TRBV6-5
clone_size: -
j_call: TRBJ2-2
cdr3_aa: CASSPGFANTGELFF
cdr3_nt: TGTGCCAGCAGTCCAGGGTTCGCGAACACCGGGGAGCTGTTTTTT

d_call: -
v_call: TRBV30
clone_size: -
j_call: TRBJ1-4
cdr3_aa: CAWASSGLREKLFF
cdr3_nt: TGTGCCTGGGCTTCCTCCGGTTTGAGAGAAAAACTGTTTTTT

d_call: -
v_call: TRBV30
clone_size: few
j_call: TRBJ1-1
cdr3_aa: CAWRRGMNTEAFF
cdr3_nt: TGTGCCTGGAGAAGGGGAATGAACACTGAAGCTTTCTTT

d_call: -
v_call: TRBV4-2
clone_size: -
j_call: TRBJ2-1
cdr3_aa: CASSQFRANNEQFF
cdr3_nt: TGTGCCAGCAGCCAATTCCGGGCCAACAATGAGCAGTTCTTC

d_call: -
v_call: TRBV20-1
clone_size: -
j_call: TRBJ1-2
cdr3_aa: CSAPAPRGYTF
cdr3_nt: TGCAGCGCCCCGGCCCCTCGGGGCTACACCTTC

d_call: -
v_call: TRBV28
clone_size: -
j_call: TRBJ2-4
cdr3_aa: CASSSQSGEGWDIQYF
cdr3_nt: TGTGCCAGCAGTTCTCAATCGGGGGAAGGGTGGGACATTCAGTACTTC

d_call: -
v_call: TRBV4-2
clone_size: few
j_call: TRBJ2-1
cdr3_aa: CASSQARTSSYNEQFF
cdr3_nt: TGTGCCAGCAGCCAAGCCCGCACGAGCTCCTACAATGAGCAGTTCTTC

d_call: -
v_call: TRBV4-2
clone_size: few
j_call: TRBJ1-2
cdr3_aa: CASSQDRDYGYTF
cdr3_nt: TGTGCCAGCAGCCAAGATCGGGACTATGGCTACACCTTC

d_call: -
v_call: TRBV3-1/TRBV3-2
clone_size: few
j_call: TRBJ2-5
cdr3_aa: CASSQDATGLIQETQYF
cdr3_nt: TGTGCCAGCAGCCAAGATGCGACGGGCCTAATCCAAGAGACCCAGTACTTC

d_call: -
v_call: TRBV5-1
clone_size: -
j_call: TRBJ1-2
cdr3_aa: CASKRGVSGGLNYGYTF
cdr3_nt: TGCGCCAGCAAACGTGGAGTTAGCGGGGGGCTAAACTATGGCTACACCTTC

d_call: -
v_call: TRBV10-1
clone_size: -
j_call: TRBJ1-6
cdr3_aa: CASTPGMDSPLHF
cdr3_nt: TGCGCCAGCACTCCAGGGATGGATTCACCCCTCCACTTT

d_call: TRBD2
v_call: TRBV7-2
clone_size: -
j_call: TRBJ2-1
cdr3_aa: CASSWRERASEQFF
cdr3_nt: TGTGCCAGCAGCTGGCGGGAGCGGGCAAGTGAGCAGTTCTTC

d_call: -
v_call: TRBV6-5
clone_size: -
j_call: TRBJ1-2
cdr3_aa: CASRGLDYGYTF
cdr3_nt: TGTGCCAGCAGGGGGTTAGATTATGGCTACACCTTC

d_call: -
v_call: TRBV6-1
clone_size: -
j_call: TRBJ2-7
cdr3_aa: CASSEVGWDLDEQYF
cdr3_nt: TGTGCCAGCAGTGAAGTGGGTTGGGACCTTGACGAGCAGTACTTC

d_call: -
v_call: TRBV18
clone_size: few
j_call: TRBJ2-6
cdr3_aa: CASSPTIPSGANVLTF
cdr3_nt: TGTGCCAGCTCACCTACTATCCCCTCTGGGGCCAACGTCCTGACTTTC

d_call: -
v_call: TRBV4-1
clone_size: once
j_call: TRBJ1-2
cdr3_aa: CASSRRSEGTGYTF
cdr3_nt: TGCGCCAGCAGCCGAAGATCGGAGGGGACTGGCTACACCTTC

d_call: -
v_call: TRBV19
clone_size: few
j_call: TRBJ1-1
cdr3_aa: CASRYAGGGLEAFF
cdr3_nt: TGTGCCAGTCGGTACGCGGGGGGCGGACTTGAAGCTTTCTTT

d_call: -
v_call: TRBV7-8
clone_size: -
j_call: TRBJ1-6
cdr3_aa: CASSLSGGGGPLHF
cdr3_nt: TGTGCCAGCAGCCTCTCGGGAGGGGGAGGACCCCTCCACTTT

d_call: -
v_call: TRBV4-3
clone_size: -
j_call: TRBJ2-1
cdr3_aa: CASSRDSPTLNGEQFF
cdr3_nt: TGCGCCAGCAGTCGGGACTCACCTACCCTTAACGGTGAGCAGTTCTTC

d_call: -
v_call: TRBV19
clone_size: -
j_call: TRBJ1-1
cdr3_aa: CASSISGFGSAEAFF
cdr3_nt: TGTGCCAGTAGTATTTCCGGGTTCGGTTCCGCTGAAGCTTTCTTT

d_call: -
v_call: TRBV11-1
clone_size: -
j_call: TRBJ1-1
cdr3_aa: CASSLGLLSGNTEAFF
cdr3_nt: TGTGCCAGCAGCTTAGGTCTACTTTCGGGGAACACTGAAGCTTTCTTT

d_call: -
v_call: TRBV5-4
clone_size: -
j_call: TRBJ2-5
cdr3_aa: CASSPQAQETQYF
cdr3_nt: TGTGCCAGCAGCCCACAGGCCCAAGAGACCCAGTACTTC

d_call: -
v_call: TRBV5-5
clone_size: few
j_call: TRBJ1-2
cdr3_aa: CASSLHNDNYGYTF
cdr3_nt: TGTGCCAGCAGCTTACACAATGACAACTATGGCTACACCTTC